What follows are 20 T cell receptor beta chains derived from one specimen sequenced in a study of shared clonotypes between healthy human individuals. Generated by immunoSEQ multiplex PCR, the TCRdb table keeps only in-frame clones and is missing some. Here the sample spans about 2.4 million clones, approximately 93% being singletons. The sequencing input was naive CD4+ T cells from PBMCs. Subset defined: CD45RA+ positively selected. The receptors derive from a man between 18 and 29 years old in good health. Some clones in this sample may be carry-over from other donors' samples.

This chain connects TRBV5-1 to TRBJ2-1; TRBD2 matches 15 bases. Germline V lookup: CDR1 SGHRS, CDR2 YFSETQ. The CDR3 length is 17 residues. The V segment lost 3 bases and the J segment 8 bases; nucleotides outside the gene matches: 9. The CDR3 nucleotides are TGCGCCAGCAGCTCCGTTGGACTAGCGGGAGGGAAGGATGAGCAGTTCTTC. Its translation is CASSSVGLAGGKDEQFF. Full variable domain (rest looked up from reference TRBV5-1 and TRBJ2-1): KAGVTQTPRYLIKTRGQQVTLSCSPISGHRSVSWYQQTPGQGLQFLFEYFSETQRNKGNFPGRFSGRQFSNSRSEMNVSTLELGDSALYLCASSSVGLAGGKDEQFFGPGTRLTVL.

This clone was recorded once. The chain joins TRBV18 to TRBJ2-3, with D maybe TRBD1 (5 bases). This CDR3 spans 16 amino acids. The V gene's germline CDR1 is KGHSH and CDR2 LQKENI. V dropped 4 bases and J dropped 0 bases, with 14 bases sitting between them. The CDR3 protein is CASSRMDTASTDTQYF. The CDR3 DNA reads as TGTGCCAGCTCACGAATGGACACTGCCAGCACAGATACGCAGTATTTT.

The chain links TRBV6-6 to TRBJ2-1; possible D gene TRBD1, 6 bases. The CDR3 contains 16 residues. Germline CDR1 MNHNY, CDR2 SVGAGI (reference sequence). Trimming stripped 3 bases from V and 8 bases from J, with 20 bases between. The CDR3, as DNA: TGTGCCAGCAGTTATTCCGGGACACCGGGTGCGTATGAGCAGTTCTTC. Translation: CASSYSGTPGAYEQFF.

The J gene is TRBJ2-1, the V gene TRBV11-1, with a possible D match to TRBD2 (6 bases). The CDR3 has 16 amino acids. Germline assignment: CDR1 SGHAT and CDR2 FQDESV (reference sequence). V was shortened by 3 bases and J by 7 bases, with 19 bases between the two germline ends. CDR3 in amino acids: CASSLLRAGSGNEQFF. As DNA, the CDR3 is TGTGCCAGCAGCTTGCTAAGGGCGGGATCGGGAAATGAGCAGTTCTTC.

This chain links TRBV28 with TRBJ2-1, with 8 bases that match TRBD1. With 5 bases clipped from V and 7 bases from J, the junction kept 10 bases outside the gene matches. Germline V gene data show CDR1 as MDHEN and CDR2 as SYDVKM. There are 15 residues in the CDR3. CDR3 loop: CASSPPGGAGNEQFF. CDR3 bases: TGTGCCAGCAGTCCGCCAGGGGGCGCGGGAAATGAGCAGTTCTTC.

The chain employs TRBV14 and TRBJ2-5; 13 bases align to TRBD2. Germline assignment: CDR1 SGHDN and CDR2 FVKESK. CDR3 length equals 17 residues. The junction had 7 bases not matched to a gene; V was cut back by 1 base and J by 5 bases. The CDR3 loop reads CASSQGWTSGSIETQYF. CDR3 DNA: TGTGCCAGCAGCCAAGGGTGGACTAGCGGGAGTATCGAGACCCAGTACTTC.

This clone was seen only once. Other DNA variants within this sample encode the same CDR3. This chain connects TRBV5-1 to TRBJ1-1; no firm D call. The CDR3 sequence is 14 residues long. V lost 0 bases and J 3 bases, leaving 9 bases between the germline ends. Germline CDR1 is SGHRS and CDR2 is YFSETQ. The CDR3 region is CASSLGRGDTEAFF. The CDR3 bases are TGCGCCAGCAGCTTGGGGCGGGGTGACACTGAAGCTTTCTTT.

The V and J genes are TRBV5-1 and TRBJ2-1; 7 bases map to TRBD1. Looked up from germline, CDR1 is SGHRS and CDR2 is YFSETQ. V dropped 4 bases and J dropped 9; count of bases not matched to a gene: 10. There are 14 residues in the CDR3. The CDR3 reads CASSPAVRQGEQFF. The CDR3 nucleotides are TGCGCCAGCAGCCCAGCGGTCAGACAGGGTGAGCAGTTCTTC. Combining the CDR3 with reference TRBV5-1 and TRBJ2-1 gives the whole variable domain KAGVTQTPRYLIKTRGQQVTLSCSPISGHRSVSWYQQTPGQGLQFLFEYFSETQRNKGNFPGRFSGRQFSNSRSEMNVSTLELGDSALYLCASSPAVRQGEQFFGPGTRLTVL.

The chain links TRBV6-6 to TRBJ1-1; 9 nucleotides line up with TRBD1. The CDR3 covers 14 residues. Trimming removed 5 bases from V and 2 bases from J; junction bases left unmatched: 3. Germline values: CDR1 MNHNY, CDR2 SVGAGI (reference sequence). CDR3 nucleotides: TGTGCCAGCAGTGGGACAGGGAGTAACACTGAAGCTTTCTTT. Translating gives CASSGTGSNTEAFF.

The rearrangement joins TRBV30 to TRBJ1-2; TRBD1 might be the D (5 bases). V was clipped by 1 base and J by 5 bases, with 17 bases between them. Germline CDR1 reads GTSNPN; CDR2 reads SVGIG (reference sequence). This CDR3 is built from 15 residues. Here the CDR3 reads CAWSARTGGQYGYTF. The CDR3 DNA reads TGTGCCTGGAGTGCCCGTACCGGGGGTCAATATGGCTACACCTTC.

About this clone: This same CDR3 is encoded by further DNA sequences in the sample. CDR3 amino acids: CASSLAVAGGQETQYF. The CDR3 DNA follows: TGCGCCAGCAGCTTGGCGGTAGCGGGAGGTCAAGAGACCCAGTACTTC. V is TRBV5-1 and J is TRBJ2-5, with 10 bases aligning to TRBD2. CDR1 is SGHRS and CDR2 is YFSETQ in the germline V gene. Germline trimming cut 0 bases from V and 2 bases from J; bases unmatched to any gene: 4. The CDR3 is 16 amino acids.

The chain couples TRBV29-1 to TRBJ2-2; TRBD2 agrees at 8 bases. The CDR3 runs 13 residues. Germline CDR1 is SQVTM and CDR2 is ANQGSEA. V was clipped by 4 bases and J by 6 bases; unmatched bases: 4. Here the CDR3 reads CSVVGLDPGELFF. CDR3 coding DNA: TGCAGCGTTGTGGGACTAGATCCCGGGGAGCTGTTTTTT.

This clone was observed a single time. The same CDR3 can be traced to other DNA sequences in this sample. The V and J genes are TRBV5-1 and TRBJ1-2, with 7 bases aligning to TRBD1. The V gene's germline CDR1 is SGHRS and CDR2 YFSETQ. The CDR3 spans 14 residues. With V trimmed by 0 bases and J by 4 bases, 3 bases remained unmatched. The CDR3 bases are TGCGCCAGCAGCTTGGGACAGGGAAGCTATGGCTACACCTTC. This codes for CASSLGQGSYGYTF.

This clone was detected only once. V gene TRBV21-1 combines with J gene TRBJ1-1; TRBD1, the D gene given by the table, was not confirmed from the DNA. TRBV21-1 is a documented pseudogene. This CDR3 is built from 15 residues. CDR3 nucleotides: TGTGCCAGCAGCTCCCGGGACAGGAGGAACACTGAAGCTTTCTTT. This encodes CASSSRDRRNTEAFF.

CDR3 residues: CASSSVPGDGYTF. The CDR3 DNA reads TGTGCCAGCAGCTCCGTCCCGGGGGATGGCTACACCTTC. The chain joins TRBV7-8 to TRBJ1-2; a weak D match, TRBD1 (5 bases). Trimming stripped 4 bases from V and 6 bases from J, with 12 bases between. The CDR3 contains 13 residues. CDR1 SGHVS and CDR2 FQNEAQ come from the germline V gene.

The rearrangement links TRBV7-2 to TRBJ2-7; 8 bases are shared with TRBD2. Germline V lookup: CDR1 SGHTA, CDR2 FQGNSA. The CDR3 totals 14 residues. V lost 5 bases, J lost 2 bases, and 5 bases stayed unmatched. Written as DNA, the CDR3 is TGTGCCAGCAGCGCGGGACTAGGGCCCTACGAGCAGTACTTC. It is translated as CASSAGLGPYEQYF.

This chain uses TRBV7-8 with TRBJ2-7, with no clear D. The CDR3 contains 15 residues. Germline V gene lookup returns CDR1 SGHVS and CDR2 FQNEAQ. V was shortened by 3 bases and J by 0 bases, with 12 bases between the two germline ends. This chain's CDR3 is CASSFPDLSSYEQYF. DNA of the CDR3: TGTGCCAGCAGCTTCCCCGACCTGAGCTCCTACGAGCAGTACTTC.

CDR3 sequence (DNA): TGTGCCAGCAAGTACAGAGTCAATCAGCCCCAGCATTTT. Amino acid sequence: CASKYRVNQPQHF. The rearrangement uses TRBV5-8 and TRBJ1-5; D is uncertain. Trimming pared 6 bases from V and 3 bases from J, leaving 10 bases between. The V gene's germline CDR1 is SGHTS and CDR2 YDEGEE. The CDR3 totals 13 residues.

V is TRBV10-3 and J is TRBJ2-3; no clear D. The CDR3 is 15 residues long. Trimming took off 4 bases at V and 1 base at J, with 12 bases between the two ends. Per germline, CDR1 ENHRY and CDR2 SYGVKD. CDR3 DNA sequence: TGTGCCATCAGTGCACAGCGCTCTGGCACAGATACGCAGTATTTT. Amino acids: CAISAQRSGTDTQYF.

The V and J genes are TRBV5-1 and TRBJ1-1; 8 bases are a match to TRBD1. The trim removed 3 bases at V and 5 bases at J, leaving 12 bases unmatched. The CDR3 extends over 16 amino acids. Germline CDR1 reads SGHRS; CDR2 reads YFSETQ. The CDR3 DNA reads as TGCGCCAGCAGCTACGACCCGACAGGGGCCGGGACTGAAGCTTTCTTT. This gives the protein CASSYDPTGAGTEAFF.